Listed below are T cell receptor beta chains from one sample, sequenced in a study of identical twins. Via MiXCR, TCRdb re-called the 5' RACE reads, giving one row per CDR3 protein. The table records some 300,000 distinct CDR3 sequences, about 12% of them present only once. Another study also made use of these data, one on yellow fever vaccine responses in identical twins.

The sample comprised CD8+ T cells sorted from blood. These receptor sequences come from a young woman in good health. The CDR3 runs from the conserved cysteine through the conserved F or W. The D gene is left open where the match is weak. Clone size is shown for a subset of rows, as once, few, many or a class of expanded clone.

j_gene: TRBJ2-2
d_gene: TRBD2
abundance: few
len: 18
v_gene: TRBV12-3/TRBV12-4
CDR3aa: CASRRLAGGPRDTGELFF
CDR3nt: TGTGCCAGCAGGAGACTAGCGGGAGGGCCGCGGGACACCGGGGAGCTGTTTTTT

j_gene: TRBJ2-1
d_gene: TRBD2
abundance: NA
len: 16
v_gene: TRBV2
CDR3aa: CASSVIRLAGNNEQFF
CDR3nt: TGTGCCAGCAGTGTAATACGGCTAGCGGGGAACAATGAGCAGTTCTTC

j_gene: TRBJ2-2
d_gene: NA
abundance: NA
len: 13
v_gene: TRBV9
CDR3aa: CASVQGSAGELFF
CDR3nt: TGTGCCAGCGTCCAAGGGTCTGCCGGGGAGCTGTTTTTT

j_gene: TRBJ2-4
d_gene: NA
abundance: many
len: 14
v_gene: TRBV7-9
CDR3aa: CASSPAGTKNIQYF
CDR3nt: TGTGCCAGCAGCCCCGCGGGGACCAAAAACATTCAGTACTTC

j_gene: TRBJ1-2
d_gene: NA
abundance: few
len: 11
v_gene: TRBV28
CDR3aa: CASRSRYGYTF
CDR3nt: TGTGCCAGTAGGTCTAGATATGGCTACACCTTC

j_gene: TRBJ2-5
d_gene: NA
abundance: NA
len: 12
v_gene: TRBV28
CDR3aa: CASTRAGETQYF
CDR3nt: TGTGCCAGCACCAGAGCAGGAGAGACCCAGTACTTC

j_gene: TRBJ2-1
d_gene: NA
abundance: many
len: 13
v_gene: TRBV12-3/TRBV12-4
CDR3aa: CASSLDNYNEQFF
CDR3nt: TGTGCCAGCAGTTTAGATAACTACAATGAGCAGTTCTTC

j_gene: TRBJ2-7
d_gene: NA
abundance: NA
len: 14
v_gene: TRBV20-1
CDR3aa: CSAGRADPPYEQYF
CDR3nt: TGCAGTGCTGGAAGAGCTGATCCGCCCTACGAGCAGTACTTC

j_gene: TRBJ2-7
d_gene: NA
abundance: many
len: 13
v_gene: TRBV3-1
CDR3aa: CASSQDLRYEQYF
CDR3nt: TGTGCCAGCAGCCAAGATCTGAGATACGAGCAGTACTTC

j_gene: TRBJ2-1
d_gene: NA
abundance: few
len: 14
v_gene: TRBV12-3/TRBV12-4
CDR3aa: CASSHPLAYNEQFF
CDR3nt: TGTGCCAGCAGCCACCCCCTAGCCTACAATGAGCAGTTCTTC

j_gene: TRBJ2-4
d_gene: NA
abundance: few
len: 15
v_gene: TRBV28
CDR3aa: CASSLPALAKNIQYF
CDR3nt: TGTGCCAGCAGCCTGCCGGCTCTGGCCAAAAACATTCAGTACTTC

j_gene: TRBJ2-1
d_gene: NA
abundance: NA
len: 14
v_gene: TRBV15
CDR3aa: CATRPAGEYNEQFF
CDR3nt: TGTGCCACCAGACCAGCGGGCGAGTACAATGAGCAGTTCTTC

j_gene: TRBJ1-4
d_gene: NA
abundance: NA
len: 12
v_gene: TRBV15
CDR3aa: CATSREAEKLFF
CDR3nt: TGTGCCACCAGCAGAGAGGCGGAAAAACTGTTTTTT

j_gene: TRBJ2-7
d_gene: NA
abundance: many
len: 16
v_gene: TRBV7-8
CDR3aa: CASSLVGHLIFYEQYF
CDR3nt: TGTGCCAGCAGCTTAGTTGGGCACCTTATTTTCTACGAGCAGTACTTC

j_gene: TRBJ1-2
d_gene: NA
abundance: many
len: 16
v_gene: TRBV3-1
CDR3aa: CASSQLSVERHYGYTF
CDR3nt: TGTGCCAGCAGCCAACTCTCCGTGGAAAGGCACTATGGCTACACCTTC

j_gene: TRBJ2-1
d_gene: TRBD2
abundance: many
len: 15
v_gene: TRBV9
CDR3aa: CASSASGSAYNEQFF
CDR3nt: TGTGCCAGCAGCGCTAGCGGGAGTGCGTACAATGAGCAGTTCTTC

j_gene: TRBJ1-2
d_gene: NA
abundance: many
len: 10
v_gene: TRBV9
CDR3aa: CASSGRGYTF
CDR3nt: TGTGCCAGCAGCGGTCGAGGCTACACCTTC

j_gene: TRBJ2-7
d_gene: TRBD1
abundance: few
len: 16
v_gene: TRBV11-3
CDR3aa: CASSLVTGTGNYEQYF
CDR3nt: TGTGCCAGCAGCTTAGTCACCGGGACAGGGAATTACGAGCAGTACTTC

j_gene: TRBJ2-1
d_gene: NA
abundance: NA
len: 12
v_gene: TRBV6-5
CDR3aa: CASQTGSNEQFF
CDR3nt: TGTGCCAGTCAAACAGGGTCCAATGAGCAGTTCTTC

j_gene: TRBJ1-2
d_gene: NA
abundance: NA
len: 15
v_gene: TRBV12-3/TRBV12-4
CDR3aa: CASSPGGGNRGGYTF
CDR3nt: TGTGCCAGCAGTCCGGGTGGGGGAAATCGGGGTGGCTACACCTTC

j_gene: TRBJ2-5
d_gene: NA
abundance: few
len: 16
v_gene: TRBV6-2/TRBV6-3
CDR3aa: CASSYSMGGQQETQYF
CDR3nt: TGTGCCAGCAGTTACTCGATGGGGGGACAGCAAGAGACCCAGTACTTC

j_gene: TRBJ2-6
d_gene: TRBD1
abundance: NA
len: 18
v_gene: TRBV25-1
CDR3aa: CASSTTGQGFSGANVLTF
CDR3nt: TGTGCCAGCAGTACAACGGGACAGGGTTTTTCTGGGGCCAACGTCCTGACTTTC

j_gene: TRBJ2-3
d_gene: NA
abundance: few
len: 15
v_gene: TRBV4-1
CDR3aa: CASSQEGGVYVGQYF
CDR3nt: TGCGCCAGCAGCCAAGAGGGAGGAGTTTACGTCGGGCAGTATTTT

j_gene: TRBJ2-1
d_gene: NA
abundance: NA
len: 16
v_gene: TRBV12-3/TRBV12-4
CDR3aa: CASSPRGGESRNEQFF
CDR3nt: TGTGCCAGCAGTCCTCGGGGAGGCGAGAGTAGAAATGAGCAGTTCTTC

j_gene: TRBJ2-5
d_gene: TRBD2
abundance: few
len: 14
v_gene: TRBV7-6
CDR3aa: CASSPGLVRETQYF
CDR3nt: TGTGCCAGCAGCCCGGGACTAGTTCGAGAGACCCAGTACTTC

j_gene: TRBJ2-7
d_gene: TRBD1
abundance: NA
len: 16
v_gene: TRBV20-1
CDR3aa: CSASEGQGTNSYEQYF
CDR3nt: TGCAGTGCTAGTGAGGGACAGGGGACCAACTCCTACGAGCAGTACTTC

j_gene: TRBJ2-1
d_gene: NA
abundance: many
len: 11
v_gene: TRBV4-1
CDR3aa: CASSRADEQFF
CDR3nt: TGCGCCAGCAGCCGGGCCGATGAGCAGTTCTTC

j_gene: TRBJ2-2
d_gene: NA
abundance: few
len: 14
v_gene: TRBV9
CDR3aa: CASSVRGDLGELFF
CDR3nt: TGTGCCAGCAGCGTAAGGGGGGACCTCGGGGAGCTGTTTTTT

j_gene: TRBJ1-5
d_gene: NA
abundance: many
len: 13
v_gene: TRBV12-3/TRBV12-4
CDR3aa: CASTTGGNQPQHF
CDR3nt: TGTGCCAGCACCACCGGCGGGAATCAGCCCCAGCATTTT

j_gene: TRBJ2-2
d_gene: TRBD2
abundance: few
len: 16
v_gene: TRBV24-1
CDR3aa: CATSDLAGGRTGELFF
CDR3nt: TGTGCCACCAGTGACCTAGCGGGGGGGCGGACCGGGGAGCTGTTTTTT

j_gene: TRBJ2-1
d_gene: NA
abundance: NA
len: 13
v_gene: TRBV7-9
CDR3aa: CARVNGVNNEQFF
CDR3nt: TGTGCCCGCGTGAACGGGGTTAACAATGAGCAGTTCTTC

j_gene: TRBJ2-3
d_gene: NA
abundance: few
len: 17
v_gene: TRBV3-1
CDR3aa: CASSPGIAGEYTDTQYF
CDR3nt: TGTGCCAGCAGCCCAGGTATAGCCGGGGAGTACACAGATACGCAGTATTTT

j_gene: TRBJ2-5
d_gene: NA
abundance: NA
len: 17
v_gene: TRBV7-8
CDR3aa: CASSSPKDPAGAETQYF
CDR3nt: TGTGCCAGCAGCTCACCTAAGGATCCCGCGGGGGCCGAGACCCAGTACTTC

j_gene: TRBJ2-1
d_gene: TRBD2
abundance: few
len: 15
v_gene: TRBV6-4
CDR3aa: CASSDSAGGGNEQFF
CDR3nt: TGTGCCAGCAGTGACTCGGCGGGAGGTGGGAATGAGCAGTTCTTC

j_gene: TRBJ2-5
d_gene: NA
abundance: once
len: 15
v_gene: TRBV27
CDR3aa: CASSLLQDRQETQYF
CDR3nt: TGTGCCAGCAGCCTACTACAGGATCGACAAGAGACCCAGTACTTC

j_gene: TRBJ2-4
d_gene: NA
abundance: few
len: 18
v_gene: TRBV5-1
CDR3aa: CASSLANRVGGPENIQYF
CDR3nt: TGCGCCAGCAGCTTGGCGAACCGAGTCGGGGGGCCTGAAAACATTCAGTACTTC

j_gene: TRBJ2-1
d_gene: NA
abundance: NA
len: 15
v_gene: TRBV2
CDR3aa: CASSDWRLGNNEQFF
CDR3nt: TGTGCCAGCAGTGATTGGAGACTAGGGAACAATGAGCAGTTCTTC

j_gene: TRBJ2-7
d_gene: NA
abundance: NA
len: 19
v_gene: TRBV5-1
CDR3aa: CASSLAWDGNGVPSYEQYF
CDR3nt: TGCGCCAGCAGCTTGGCGTGGGACGGTAACGGGGTACCTTCCTACGAGCAGTACTTC

j_gene: TRBJ1-5
d_gene: NA
abundance: few
len: 14
v_gene: TRBV7-8
CDR3aa: CASSLAGGYQPQHF
CDR3nt: TGTGCCAGCAGCTTAGCCGGGGGATATCAGCCCCAGCATTTT

j_gene: TRBJ2-7
d_gene: TRBD1
abundance: NA
len: 15
v_gene: TRBV11-3
CDR3aa: CASSFSSGQSYEQYF
CDR3nt: TGTGCCAGCAGCTTCTCATCGGGACAGTCCTACGAGCAGTACTTC

j_gene: TRBJ2-3
d_gene: TRBD1
abundance: NA
len: 13
v_gene: TRBV2
CDR3aa: CASSRQGSDTQYF
CDR3nt: TGTGCCAGCAGTAGACAGGGGTCGGATACGCAGTATTTT

j_gene: TRBJ2-2
d_gene: TRBD1
abundance: NA
len: 16
v_gene: TRBV9
CDR3aa: CASSLQRTGRTGELFF
CDR3nt: TGTGCCAGCAGCCTACAACGGACAGGGAGGACCGGGGAGCTGTTTTTT

j_gene: TRBJ1-6
d_gene: NA
abundance: NA
len: 13
v_gene: TRBV6-1
CDR3aa: CASYTGMGSPLHF
CDR3nt: TGTGCCAGCTACACAGGGATGGGTTCACCCCTCCACTTT

j_gene: TRBJ2-6
d_gene: TRBD2
abundance: NA
len: 17
v_gene: TRBV27
CDR3aa: CASSLVGRAGGANVLTF
CDR3nt: TGTGCCAGCAGTTTAGTCGGGAGGGCCGGTGGGGCCAACGTCCTGACTTTC

j_gene: TRBJ2-1
d_gene: NA
abundance: NA
len: 15
v_gene: TRBV13
CDR3aa: CASSPTDSADNEQFF
CDR3nt: TGTGCCAGCAGCCCAACGGACTCTGCCGACAATGAGCAGTTCTTC

j_gene: TRBJ2-1
d_gene: NA
abundance: many
len: 15
v_gene: TRBV7-9
CDR3aa: CASSLGVLYYNEQFF
CDR3nt: TGTGCCAGCAGCTTAGGGGTCCTCTATTACAATGAGCAGTTCTTC

j_gene: TRBJ1-2
d_gene: NA
abundance: many
len: 13
v_gene: TRBV24-1
CDR3aa: CATSTGSDYGYTF
CDR3nt: TGTGCCACCAGTACAGGGTCCGACTATGGCTACACCTTC

j_gene: TRBJ2-7
d_gene: TRBD1
abundance: few
len: 15
v_gene: TRBV9
CDR3aa: CASSAGQGVPYEQYF
CDR3nt: TGTGCCAGCAGTGCGGGACAGGGGGTCCCCTACGAGCAGTACTTC

j_gene: TRBJ2-1
d_gene: NA
abundance: NA
len: 16
v_gene: TRBV19
CDR3aa: CASSAYSRSSYNEQFF
CDR3nt: TGTGCCAGTAGTGCTTATAGCCGTAGCTCCTACAATGAGCAGTTCTTC

j_gene: TRBJ2-3
d_gene: TRBD2
abundance: NA
len: 16
v_gene: TRBV25-1
CDR3aa: CASSEVSGSVGDTQYF
CDR3nt: TGTGCCAGCAGTGAGGTCAGCGGGAGTGTAGGAGATACGCAGTATTTT

j_gene: TRBJ2-1
d_gene: TRBD2
abundance: few
len: 16
v_gene: TRBV19
CDR3aa: CASSNWFGTSSNEQFF
CDR3nt: TGTGCCAGTAGTAACTGGTTTGGGACTAGCTCAAATGAGCAGTTCTTC

j_gene: TRBJ2-1
d_gene: NA
abundance: NA
len: 15
v_gene: TRBV24-1
CDR3aa: CATSEAGGLIGEQFF
CDR3nt: TGTGCCACCAGTGAAGCCGGGGGACTTATCGGTGAGCAGTTCTTC